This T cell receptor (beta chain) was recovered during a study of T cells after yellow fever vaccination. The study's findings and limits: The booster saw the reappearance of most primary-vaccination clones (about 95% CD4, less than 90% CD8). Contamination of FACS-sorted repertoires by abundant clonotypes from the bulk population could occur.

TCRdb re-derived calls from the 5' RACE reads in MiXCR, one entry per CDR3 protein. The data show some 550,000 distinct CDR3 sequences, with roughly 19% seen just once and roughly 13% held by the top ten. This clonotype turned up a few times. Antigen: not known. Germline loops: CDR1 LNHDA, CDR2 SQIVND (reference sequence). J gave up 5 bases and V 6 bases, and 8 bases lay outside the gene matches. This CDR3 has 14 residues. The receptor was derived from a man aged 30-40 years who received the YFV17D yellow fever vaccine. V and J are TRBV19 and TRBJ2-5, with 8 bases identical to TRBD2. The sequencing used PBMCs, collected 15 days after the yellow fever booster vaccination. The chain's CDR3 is CASSIVGGRETQYF. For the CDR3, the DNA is TGTGCCAGTAGCATCGTAGGCGGGAGGGAGACCCAGTACTTC.